These 9 T cell receptor beta chains were all obtained from the same sample, sequenced in a study of shared clonotypes between healthy human individuals. CD45RO-negative CD8 cells positively selected for CCR7 made up the naive population, which excluded terminally differentiated effector memory CD45RA+ cells. Data came from immunoSEQ multiplex PCR; TCRdb stores just in-frame clones and leaves some out. The data show some 2,100,000 clones, 85% to 95% seen once. The source material was naive CD8+ T cells from PBMCs. These receptors all stem from a man aged 18 to 30 in good health. Some clones in this sample may be carry-over from other donors' samples.

The chain is built from TRBV7-9 and TRBJ2-7, with D possibly being TRBD1 (5 bases). V was cut by 5 bases and J by 2 bases, with 13 bases left in between. Germline CDR1 and CDR2: SEHNR and FQNEAQ (reference sequence). CDR3 length: 14 amino acids. CDR3 residues: CASSPPGSAYEQYF. The CDR3 DNA follows: TGTGCCAGCAGCCCACCAGGGTCGGCCTACGAGCAGTACTTC.

The J gene is TRBJ2-1, the V gene TRBV7-9; D gene uncertain. In germline, CDR1 is SEHNR, CDR2 FQNEAQ (reference sequence). The length of the CDR3 is 14 residues. V lost 5 bases and J lost 3, with 11 bases in between. This CDR3 is CASSPPVSYNEQFF. CDR3 nucleotide sequence: TGTGCCAGCAGCCCCCCGGTTAGCTACAATGAGCAGTTCTTC.

This clone has just one count. This CDR3 is CASSLLTGGKTDEQYF. The CDR3 DNA sequence: TGTGCCAGCAGTTTATTGACAGGGGGCAAAACCGACGAGCAGTACTTC. The chain uses TRBV28 and TRBJ2-7, with 10 bases that match TRBD1. Germline loops: CDR1 MDHEN, CDR2 SYDVKM. The CDR3 is 16 residues long. Germline trimming cut 1 base from V and 5 bases from J; bases unmatched to any gene: 8.

Concerning this clone itself: This sample includes further DNA sequences coding for the same CDR3. V usage is TRBV6-1 and J usage is TRBJ2-1; maybe TRBD1 (5 bases). Per germline, CDR1 MNHNS and CDR2 SASEGT. Trimming removed 8 bases from V and 4 bases from J, with 6 bases in between. The CDR3 runs to 11 residues. Written as DNA, the CDR3 is TGTGCCAGCCCAGGGTACAATGAGCAGTTCTTC. This translates into CASPGYNEQFF.

V is TRBV7-3 and J is TRBJ2-1, with D maybe TRBD2 (5 bases). The CDR3 runs to 17 residues. Trimming removed 2 bases at V and 6 bases at J, with 20 bases between. The V gene's germline CDR1 is SGHTA and CDR2 FQGTGA. The CDR3: CASSLASRLPASNEQFF. For the CDR3, the DNA is TGTGCCAGCAGCTTAGCTAGCCGGCTCCCAGCGAGCAATGAGCAGTTCTTC.

The V call is TRBV11-2, the J call TRBJ2-1, with TRBD2 matching 7 bases. Losses at the gene ends were 1 base for V and 7 bases for J; bases not matched to a gene: 7. The CDR3 runs to 15 residues. Germline-derived CDR1 and CDR2 are SGHAT and FQNNGV. CDR3 sequence reads: CASSLAPGAGNEQFF. CDR3 DNA: TGTGCCAGCAGCTTAGCCCCGGGAGCGGGGAATGAGCAGTTCTTC.

The chain's CDR3 is CASGGGQGILYEQYF. The CDR3 DNA sequence: TGTGCCAGCGGGGGGGGACAGGGGATACTCTACGAGCAGTACTTC. The chain recombines TRBV2 with TRBJ2-7; 10 bases map to TRBD1. The junction had 10 bases not matched to a gene; V was cut back by 8 bases and J by 3 bases. The CDR3 length is 15 residues. The germline gives CDR1 SNHLY, CDR2 FYNNEI. The whole variable domain, filled in from reference TRBV2 and TRBJ2-7, reads EPEVTQTPSHQVTQMGQEVILRCVPISNHLYFYWYRQILGQKVEFLVSFYNNEISEKSEIFDDQFSVERPDGSNFTLKIRSTKLEDSAMYFCASGGGQGILYEQYFGPGTRLTVT.

The chain links TRBV29-1 to TRBJ2-5; D is perhaps TRBD1 (5 bases). The CDR3 is made up of 18 amino acids. V dropped 3 bases and J dropped 1 base, with 24 bases sitting between them. CDR1 is SQVTM and CDR2 is ANQGSEA in the germline V gene. CDR3 nucleotide sequence: TGCAGCGTTGAGTTGAGGACACAATCTCAAGGTGGCCAAGAGACCCAGTACTTC. This translates into CSVELRTQSQGGQETQYF.

In regard to this clone: Different DNA sequences within this sample yield the same CDR3. The V gene is TRBV9, the J gene TRBJ2-6; D ambiguous. V lost 2 bases and J lost 1, with 7 bases in between. There are 15 residues in the CDR3. Germline CDR1 and CDR2: SGDLS and YYNGEE. The CDR3 sequence is CASSVGLSGANVLTF. CDR3 coding DNA: TGTGCCAGCAGCGTTGGATTATCTGGGGCCAACGTCCTGACTTTC.